This T cell receptor (beta chain) stems from a study of spatial heterogeneity in lung cancer. The time point: sample taken at primary tumor resection. Samples were obtained from some 70 donors, all untreated early-stage non-small cell lung cancer patients. Tumor, nontumor lung or frozen PBMC supplied whole RNA that was sequenced unsorted. Germline V gene sequence: CDR1 SGHVS, CDR2 FQNEAQ. CDR3 length: 16 residues. Trimming took 0 bases from V and 5 from J, leaving 16 bases between them. TCRdb independently ran MiXCR on the 5' RACE reads; one entry per CDR3 protein. Of approximately 10,000 distinct CDR3 sequences in the sample, around 5.6% were seen once. Many counts were recorded for this clonotype.

This rearrangement joins TRBV7-8 to TRBJ2-5, with a weak D call TRBD2 (6 bases). The receptor was isolated from a male donor with early-stage non-small cell lung cancer. This material consisted of normal lung tissue next to the tumor, taken at surgery. CDR3 nucleotides: TGTGCCAGCAGCTTAGCGGTGGTGCGGGGAGCGGAGACCCAGTACTTC. This codes for CASSLAVVRGAETQYF. The variable domain in full, with the rest retrieved from reference TRBV7-8 and TRBJ2-5, is GAGVSQSPRYKVAKRGQDVALRCDPISGHVSLFWYQQALGQGPEFLTYFQNEAQLDKSGLPSDRFFAERPEGSVSTLKIQRTQQEDSAVYLCASSLAVVRGAETQYFGPGTRLLVL.